Sequencing of this TCR beta chain was carried out in a study of response to subunit inactivated influenza vaccine. This clonotype has at least ten counts. The antigen remains undetermined. TCRdb fed the RT-PCR reads into MiXCR, producing one record per CDR3 protein. This sample has under 200,000 distinct CDR3 sequences; approximately 10% occur once, and the top ten carry around 12%. Broader study findings: With each seasonal influenza vaccination, the authors suggested, few new T cells are recruited.

The material sequenced was non-naive T cells sorted from PBMCs, taken more than 35 days after vaccination. The TCR sequence derives from a man aged 50 to 60 who received an inactivated influenza vaccine.

The CDR3 nucleotides are TGTGCCACCAGTGATTTGTGGTATAGTTTCGCAGGGCTTAGCAATCAGCCCCAGCATTTT. It codes for CATSDLWYSFAGLSNQPQHF. The chain uses TRBV24-1 and TRBJ1-5; D possibly corresponds to TRBD1 (5 bases). Per the germline V gene, CDR1 is KGHDR and CDR2 is SFDVKD. The ends were cut back, 0 bases at V and 0 bases at J, with 20 bases in the middle. CDR3 length: 20 amino acids.